This is a list of T cell receptor beta chains from one sample in a study of T cells after yellow fever vaccination. From the 5' RACE reads, TCRdb called clonotypes with MiXCR, one entry per CDR3 protein. The table shows some 500,000 distinct CDR3 sequences, with roughly 12% occurring only once. The specimen comprised PBMCs, sampled on the day of the yellow fever booster vaccination. The origin of the receptors is a man aged 25 to 45 who received the YFV17D yellow fever vaccine. The CDR3 runs from the conserved cysteine through the conserved F or W.

v_gene,len,CDR3aa
TRBV7-2,13,CASSLGALNEQYF
TRBV5-1,12,CASGRGEYEQYF
TRBV20-1,13,CSAGAGLNYGYTF
TRBV6-1,15,CASSTTPGVGDEQFF
TRBV7-2,18,CASSLGPRFILAEQTQYF
TRBV2,15,CASTLHRDIVYEQYF
TRBV7-2,17,CASSLAPRGSSYNEQFF
TRBV5-1,14,CASSHVGGDTEAFF
TRBV12-3/TRBV12-4,13,CASRKGPGDEQYF
TRBV6-5,14,CASSYGTSGEEQYF
TRBV5-1,16,CASSLTGQTPNYGYTF
TRBV6-2/TRBV6-3,15,CATVSGSGRINEQYF
TRBV7-8,16,CASSLDRGNVADTQYF
TRBV6-2/TRBV6-3,13,CASKVTEIYGYTF
TRBV7-3,15,CASSPAGGDTDTQYF
TRBV6-1,16,CASSKGLGPNTGELFF
TRBV11-2,16,CASSRLMTSGNYEQYF
TRBV6-5,12,CASTREGNEQFF
TRBV20-1,17,CCASAPGLATNPYEQYF
TRBV4-3,13,CASSRGQGEKLFF
TRBV20-1,15,CSAPRRGGGGSPLHF
TRBV27,15,CASSLSAGGADTQYF
TRBV6-5,12,CASSSLGDTQYF
TRBV4-3,15,CASSQVGQGSSPLHF
TRBV7-2,14,CASSILGQTYEQYF
TRBV7-9,14,CASSLDQVAETQYF
TRBV6-5,19,CASSSLYPGQGAAYNEQFF
TRBV7-2,12,CASSSGNYGYTF